Shown below are 17 T cell receptor beta chains from a single sample sequenced in a study of cytomegalovirus exposure and HLA in healthy donors. Vbeta (60) and Jbeta (13) primers were used in the PCR. Produced via immunoSEQ multiplex PCR; TCRdb's table is partial and in-frame only. In the table there are over 200,000 clones, over 65% of which are singletons. The sample was PBMCs. These receptors were collected from a human donor in good health.

The chain uses TRBV7-2 and TRBJ2-1; TRBD2 matches at 10 bases. The CDR3 sequence is 15 residues long. CDR1 and CDR2 from the germline V gene are SGHTA and FQGNSA. The V gene end was trimmed by 3 bases and the J gene end by 4 bases; junction bases not matched to a gene: 3. In DNA, the CDR3 is TGTGCCAGCAGCTTCGGACTAGCGGTTTACAATGAGCAGTTCTTC. Translation: CASSFGLAVYNEQFF.

This chain links TRBV7-9 with TRBJ1-2; D unresolved. Between the trimmed V and J ends, which lost 0 bases and 4 bases, there was a span of 9 bases. This CDR3 is 14 amino acids long. The germline V gene encodes CDR1 SEHNR and CDR2 FQNEAQ (reference sequence). The CDR3 DNA is TGTGCCAGCAGCTTAGCAACGGGATCCTATGGCTACACCTTC. Its translation is CASSLATGSYGYTF.

The chain uses TRBV29-1 and TRBJ2-3; TRBD2 matches at 8 bases. Germline V gene data show CDR1 as SQVTM and CDR2 as ANQGSEA. With 3 bases clipped from V and 7 bases from J, the junction kept 9 bases outside the gene matches. This CDR3 has 14 residues. CDR3 amino acids: CSVDGRGGVNTQYF. For the CDR3, the DNA is TGCAGCGTTGACGGGAGGGGTGGTGTGAATACGCAGTATTTT.

J is TRBJ2-7 and V is TRBV5-1; TRBD2 aligns across 7 bases. Germline assignment: CDR1 SGHRS and CDR2 YFSETQ. The CDR3 contains 15 residues. V trimming: 0 bases; J trimming: 1 base; junction bases outside the gene matches: 4. Written as DNA, the CDR3 is TGCGCCAGCAGCTTGGGGGGAGGGCCGTCCTACGAGCAGTACTTC. This encodes CASSLGGGPSYEQYF.

V is TRBV5-5 and J is TRBJ2-3; 13 positions match TRBD2. Per germline, CDR1 SGHKS and CDR2 YYEKEE (reference sequence). This CDR3 has 18 residues. J gave up 2 bases and V 0 bases, and 6 bases lay outside the gene matches. The CDR3 loop is CASSLVPGLAGNTDTQYF. CDR3 nucleotide sequence: TGTGCCAGCAGCTTGGTCCCGGGACTAGCGGGGAACACAGATACGCAGTATTTT.

The CDR3 DNA reads TGTGCCAGCAGCTTACGGGGACTAGCGGGAGCAGATACGCAGTATTTT. It yields the protein CASSLRGLAGADTQYF. V gene TRBV7-3 combines with J gene TRBJ2-3; 14 positions agree with TRBD2. V shed 2 bases, J shed 4 bases, and the junction held 2 bases outside the gene matches. There are 16 residues in the CDR3. Germline-derived CDR1 and CDR2 are SGHTA and FQGTGA.

This clone has only one observation. This chain links TRBV5-1 with TRBJ2-5; TRBD2 agrees at 11 bases. V gave up 1 base and J gave up 5 bases; unmatched junction bases: 10. CDR3 size: 17 residues. Germline values: CDR1 SGHRS, CDR2 YFSETQ. The CDR3 coding sequence is TGCGCCAGCAGCTTGCCCCTAGCGGGAGGTTCGCGGGAGACCCAGTACTTC. Amino acid sequence: CASSLPLAGGSRETQYF.

This chain uses TRBV11-2 with TRBJ2-7; the match to TRBD2 covers 9 bases. Germline V CDR1 and CDR2: SGHAT, FQNNGV. The CDR3 is made up of 15 amino acids. The junction had 8 bases not matched to a gene; V was cut back by 1 base and J by 7 bases. This chain's CDR3 is CASSLAVLAGDEQYF. Here the CDR3 DNA reads TGTGCCAGCAGCTTAGCCGTTTTAGCGGGAGATGAGCAGTACTTC.

The chain's CDR3 is CASRAGSGTDTQYF. The CDR3 DNA reads TGCGCCAGCAGGGCTGGGTCGGGGACAGATACGCAGTATTTT. The rearrangement links TRBV5-1 to TRBJ2-3; TRBD2 is a possible D gene (5 bases). This CDR3 has 14 residues. V lost 5 bases to trimming and J lost 3 bases, with 13 bases between them. CDR1 and CDR2 (germline): SGHRS, YFSETQ.

This clone was seen a few times. This chain's CDR3 is CSVRTGGTEAFF. The CDR3 DNA reads TGCAGCGTACGGACCGGCGGGACTGAAGCTTTCTTT. The chain uses TRBV29-1 and TRBJ1-1; D remains unclear. Germline lookup yields CDR1 SQVTM and CDR2 ANQGSEA. V gave up 6 bases and J gave up 5 bases, with 13 bases separating them. CDR3 length: 12 amino acids.

The chain uses TRBV6-1 and TRBJ2-5, with 8 positions matching TRBD1. V lost 5 bases to trimming and J lost 5 bases; unmatched junction nucleotides: 4. The CDR3 is 13 amino acids. Germline V gene data show CDR1 as MNHNS and CDR2 as SASEGT. The CDR3: CASSSRGLETQYF. The CDR3 DNA reads TGTGCCAGCAGTTCCAGGGGGCTGGAGACCCAGTACTTC.

The J gene is TRBJ2-1, the V gene TRBV7-6; 8 positions match TRBD2. The CDR3 runs 16 residues. Germline CDR1 and CDR2: SGHVS and FNYEAQ. With 5 bases clipped from V and 5 bases from J, the junction kept 11 bases outside the gene matches. In DNA, the CDR3 is TGTGCCAGCAGCACCTACGGGGGGGGAAGCAACAATGAGCAGTTCTTC. Its protein product is CASSTYGGGSNNEQFF.

The chain is built from TRBV7-9 and TRBJ2-5, with TRBD1 as a possible D gene (5 bases). Trimming cost V 5 bases and J 5 bases, with 21 bases left between them. Germline V gives CDR1 SEHNR, CDR2 FQNEAQ (reference sequence). The CDR3 spans 16 residues. The CDR3 bases are TGTGCCAGCAGCCGACCAAAACAGGTTACACCGGAGACCCAGTACTTC. Amino acid sequence: CASSRPKQVTPETQYF.

V and J are TRBV19 and TRBJ2-1, with 7 bases lining up with TRBD1. J lost 0 bases, V lost 6 bases, and 5 bases had no gene match. The CDR3 length is 15 residues. Germline V gene sequence: CDR1 LNHDA, CDR2 SQIVND (reference sequence). The CDR3 DNA reads as TGTGCCAGTAGCTCGGGACAGCACTCCTACAATGAGCAGTTCTTC. It encodes CASSSGQHSYNEQFF.

The chain is built from TRBV4-1 and TRBJ2-1; TRBD2 matches at 9 bases. The trim removed 2 bases at V and 8 bases at J, leaving 10 bases unmatched. The CDR3 totals 16 residues. Germline V gene sequence: CDR1 MGHRA, CDR2 YSYEKL. The CDR3 sequence: CASSQPGLARYYEQFF. CDR3 in DNA: TGCGCCAGCAGCCAACCGGGACTAGCTAGGTACTATGAGCAGTTCTTC.

This clone has just a few counts. The chain employs TRBV21-1 and TRBJ1-1; the table's D call TRBD1 went unverified against the DNA. TRBV21-1 is a listed pseudogene. CDR3 length equals 16 residues. The CDR3 nucleotides read TGTGCCAGCAGCACGCGGGACAGGGGTGGTGGCACTGAAGCTTTCTTT. Translated: CASSTRDRGGGTEAFF.

This chain links TRBV7-9 with TRBJ2-1; 7 bases fit TRBD1. Per the germline V gene, CDR1 is SEHNR and CDR2 is FQNEAQ (reference sequence). After removal of 5 bases from V and 2 bases from J, the junction contained 6 bases not matched to a gene. This CDR3 region has 15 residues. Here the CDR3 DNA reads TGTGCCAGCAGCAAGCCGGGACAGACCTACAATGAGCAGTTCTTC. Translating gives CASSKPGQTYNEQFF.